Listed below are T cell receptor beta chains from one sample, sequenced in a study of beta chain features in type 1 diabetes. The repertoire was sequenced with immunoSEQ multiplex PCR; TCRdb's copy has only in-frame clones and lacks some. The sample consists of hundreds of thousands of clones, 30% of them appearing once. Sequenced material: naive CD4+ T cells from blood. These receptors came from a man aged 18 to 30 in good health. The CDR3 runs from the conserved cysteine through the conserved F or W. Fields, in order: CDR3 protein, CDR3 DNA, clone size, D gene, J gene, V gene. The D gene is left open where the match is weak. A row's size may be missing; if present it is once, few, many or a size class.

CDR3aa: CASSLGQGITEAFF
CDR3nt: TGTGCCAGCAGCTTAGGGCAGGGGATCACTGAAGCTTTCTTT
abundance: -
d_gene: -
j_gene: TRBJ1-1
v_gene: TRBV7-9

CDR3aa: CASSPGLPIYYEQYF
CDR3nt: TGTGCCAGCAGCCCGGGTCTGCCGATATATTACGAGCAGTACTTC
abundance: few
d_gene: -
j_gene: TRBJ2-7
v_gene: TRBV7-8

CDR3aa: CASSFASGFYEQYF
CDR3nt: TGTGCCAGCAGCTTTGCTAGCGGTTTCTACGAGCAGTACTTC
abundance: once
d_gene: TRBD2
j_gene: TRBJ2-7
v_gene: TRBV11-2

CDR3aa: CASSVGWEGRYEQYF
CDR3nt: TGTGCCAGCAGCGTAGGTTGGGAGGGCCGCTACGAGCAGTACTTC
abundance: -
d_gene: TRBD2
j_gene: TRBJ2-7
v_gene: TRBV9

CDR3aa: CASIAGQGYEQYF
CDR3nt: TGTGCCAGCATTGCAGGGCAAGGCTACGAGCAGTACTTC
abundance: -
d_gene: -
j_gene: TRBJ2-7
v_gene: TRBV28

CDR3aa: CAISGTVNEKLFF
CDR3nt: TGTGCCATCAGCGGGACAGTTAATGAAAAACTGTTTTTT
abundance: few
d_gene: TRBD1
j_gene: TRBJ1-4
v_gene: TRBV10-3

CDR3aa: CAWSLSNQPQHF
CDR3nt: TGTGCCTGGAGTCTCAGCAATCAGCCCCAGCATTTT
abundance: few
d_gene: -
j_gene: TRBJ1-5
v_gene: TRBV30

CDR3aa: CASSLAEGSQGIQYF
CDR3nt: TGCGCCAGCAGCTTGGCCGAGGGCTCACAGGGCATTCAGTACTTC
abundance: -
d_gene: -
j_gene: TRBJ2-4
v_gene: TRBV5-1

CDR3aa: CASSVGALGQGETQYF
CDR3nt: TGTGCCAGCAGCGTAGGGGCACTGGGGCAGGGCGAGACCCAGTACTTC
abundance: -
d_gene: -
j_gene: TRBJ2-5
v_gene: TRBV9

CDR3aa: CSVSDSYEQYF
CDR3nt: TGCAGCGTCTCGGACAGCTACGAGCAGTACTTC
abundance: -
d_gene: -
j_gene: TRBJ2-7
v_gene: TRBV29-1

CDR3aa: CASSLEGRNHF
CDR3nt: TGTGCCAGCAGCTTAGAGGGCAGAAATCACTTC
abundance: few
d_gene: -
j_gene: TRBJ2-5
v_gene: TRBV7-9

CDR3aa: CASSVTGGPGDTQYF
CDR3nt: TGTGCCAGCAGTGTGACAGGGGGGCCCGGTGATACGCAGTATTTT
abundance: few
d_gene: TRBD1
j_gene: TRBJ2-3
v_gene: TRBV6-1

CDR3aa: CSVVRLSSYNEQFF
CDR3nt: TGCAGCGTTGTCCGGCTGAGCTCCTACAATGAGCAGTTCTTC
abundance: few
d_gene: -
j_gene: TRBJ2-1
v_gene: TRBV29-1

CDR3aa: CSASGTAGSTDTQYF
CDR3nt: TGCAGCGCCTCTGGTACAGCGGGAAGCACAGATACGCAGTATTTT
abundance: few
d_gene: TRBD2
j_gene: TRBJ2-3
v_gene: TRBV29-1

CDR3aa: CASSAGARNNEQFF
CDR3nt: TGTGCCAGCAGCGCCGGGGCGCGGAACAATGAGCAGTTCTTC
abundance: -
d_gene: -
j_gene: TRBJ2-1
v_gene: TRBV9

CDR3aa: CASSLDQRETQYF
CDR3nt: TGTGCCAGCAGCTTAGACCAGAGGGAGACCCAGTACTTC
abundance: -
d_gene: -
j_gene: TRBJ2-5
v_gene: TRBV5-6

CDR3aa: CASSPAGVQETQYF
CDR3nt: TGTGCCAGCAGCCCCGCGGGGGTCCAAGAGACCCAGTACTTC
abundance: -
d_gene: TRBD2
j_gene: TRBJ2-5
v_gene: TRBV7-2

CDR3aa: CASSLEGEAFF
CDR3nt: TGCGCCAGCAGCTTGGAAGGGGAAGCTTTCTTT
abundance: -
d_gene: -
j_gene: TRBJ1-1
v_gene: TRBV5-1

CDR3aa: CASNWDRDIHEQYF
CDR3nt: TGTGCCAGCAATTGGGACAGGGATATTCACGAGCAGTACTTC
abundance: once
d_gene: TRBD1
j_gene: TRBJ2-7
v_gene: TRBV2

CDR3aa: CASSDPRTGNQPQHF
CDR3nt: TGTGCCAGCAGTGATCCCCGGACAGGGAATCAGCCCCAGCATTTT
abundance: -
d_gene: TRBD1
j_gene: TRBJ1-5
v_gene: TRBV25-1

CDR3aa: CAISELRQLLGNEQFF
CDR3nt: TGTGCCATCAGTGAGTTGCGACAGTTGCTTGGCAATGAGCAGTTCTTC
abundance: -
d_gene: -
j_gene: TRBJ2-1
v_gene: TRBV10-3

CDR3aa: CASMKKETQYF
CDR3nt: TGCGCCAGCATGAAAAAAGAGACCCAGTACTTC
abundance: -
d_gene: -
j_gene: TRBJ2-5
v_gene: TRBV10-2

CDR3aa: CAIAAQAREKLFF
CDR3nt: TGTGCCATCGCCGCCCAAGCGCGGGAAAAACTGTTTTTT
abundance: -
d_gene: -
j_gene: TRBJ1-4
v_gene: TRBV10-3

CDR3aa: CSVTSGTGNQETQYF
CDR3nt: TGCAGCGTTACGTCCGGGACAGGGAACCAAGAGACCCAGTACTTC
abundance: -
d_gene: TRBD1
j_gene: TRBJ2-5
v_gene: TRBV29-1

CDR3aa: CASRLAGEQFF
CDR3nt: TGTGCCAGTAGACTAGCAGGAGAGCAGTTCTTC
abundance: -
d_gene: -
j_gene: TRBJ2-1
v_gene: TRBV19

CDR3aa: CASSQDDLQTQYF
CDR3nt: TGTGCCAGCAGCCAAGATGACCTACAGACCCAGTACTTC
abundance: few
d_gene: -
j_gene: TRBJ2-5
v_gene: TRBV5-4

CDR3aa: CASSRTVTNTEAFF
CDR3nt: TGCGCCAGCAGCCGGACAGTCACGAACACTGAAGCTTTCTTT
abundance: -
d_gene: -
j_gene: TRBJ1-1
v_gene: TRBV5-1

CDR3aa: CATSRARGVPPNEQFF
CDR3nt: TGTGCCACCAGCAGAGCACGAGGGGTACCCCCGAATGAGCAGTTCTTC
abundance: -
d_gene: -
j_gene: TRBJ2-1
v_gene: TRBV15

CDR3aa: CASSQEQLAKNIQYF
CDR3nt: TGTGCCAGCAGCCAAGAACAGCTAGCCAAAAACATTCAGTACTTC
abundance: many
d_gene: -
j_gene: TRBJ2-4
v_gene: TRBV14

CDR3aa: CAWSASNRQGSGYTF
CDR3nt: TGTGCCTGGAGTGCTAGTAACCGACAGGGTAGTGGCTACACCTTC
abundance: -
d_gene: TRBD1
j_gene: TRBJ1-2
v_gene: TRBV30

CDR3aa: CAIRGGDEQFF
CDR3nt: TGTGCCATCAGGGGGGGCGATGAGCAGTTCTTC
abundance: -
d_gene: -
j_gene: TRBJ2-1
v_gene: TRBV10-3

CDR3aa: CASSLETFFRGYTF
CDR3nt: TGTGCCAGCAGCTTAGAGACTTTCTTCAGGGGCTACACCTTC
abundance: -
d_gene: -
j_gene: TRBJ1-2
v_gene: TRBV7-9

CDR3aa: CASSPRTNYGYTF
CDR3nt: TGTGCCAGCAGCCCCAGGACTAACTATGGCTACACCTTC
abundance: few
d_gene: -
j_gene: TRBJ1-2
v_gene: TRBV9

CDR3aa: CASSLITRYQETQYF
CDR3nt: TGTGCCAGCAGCTTAATCACACGGTACCAAGAGACCCAGTACTTC
abundance: -
d_gene: -
j_gene: TRBJ2-5
v_gene: TRBV11-1

CDR3aa: CAWTRSLYNEQFF
CDR3nt: TGTGCCTGGACCCGGAGTCTCTACAATGAGCAGTTCTTC
abundance: few
d_gene: -
j_gene: TRBJ2-1
v_gene: TRBV30